This TCR beta chain was profiled in a study of regulatory T cells in long-lasting Graves disease. Through Arm-PCR of CDR3 regions and iRepertoire HTBI primers, TCR beta libraries were built. Using its own MiXCR run on the multiplex PCR reads, TCRdb lists one record per CDR3 protein. The sample shows 450,000 or so distinct CDR3 sequences, around 20% of them seen only once. Time point described: persistent/refractory GD, antithyroid drugs over 5 years with positive TRAb. PBMC-derived RNA was used for the TCR library. Graves' disease diagnoses followed American Thyroid Association guidelines. The EDTA tubes were filled with 8 to 9.5 milliliters of drawn peripheral blood. This clonotype appeared a few times. The germline gives CDR1 MNHEY, CDR2 SMNVEV (reference sequence). The V end was cut by 6 bases, the J end by 2 bases, with 14 bases between. The CDR3 extends over 14 amino acids.

The V and J genes are TRBV27 and TRBJ2-7, with a weak D call TRBD2 (7 bases). This specimen was peripheral blood mononuclear cells (PBMCs), taken when the disease was refractory, from a patient treated with antithyroid drugs. The TCR was taken from a female donor with Graves disease. The chain's CDR3 is CASRGGGATYEQYF. As DNA, the CDR3 is TGTGCCAGCAGAGGGGGGGGGGCGACCTACGAGCAGTACTTC.